This T cell receptor beta chain was recovered during a study of T cell repertoires in cytomegalovirus infection. Study context: Signatures in public TCR beta sequences pointed to both CMV infection and matching HLA type.

The germline V gene has CDR1 DFQATT and CDR2 SNEGSKA (reference sequence). The CDR3 sequence is 11 residues long. The V end lost 0 bases, the J end lost 10 bases, and 9 bases lay between the germline ends. For this clonotype: Its antigen is currently unknown.

One entry per CDR3 protein results from TCRdb running MiXCR on the reads. The sample holds about 310,000 distinct CDR3 sequences, 17% seen once. General study findings and limits: Identification of carriers of CMV plus the relevant HLA was performed using cumulative public TCR beta family frequency. It was HLA-C-restricted CMV-specific TCR beta clonotypes that dominated the response ex vivo.

The sequencing input was PBMCs. The rearrangement links TRBV20-1 to TRBJ1-1; D is unresolved. The receptor was isolated from a human donor in good health (CMV status not recorded). Some clones in this sample may be carry-over from other donors' samples. In DNA, the CDR3 is TGCAGTGCTAGAGATTACACTATAGCTTTCTTT. Translated, it gives CSARDYTIAFF.